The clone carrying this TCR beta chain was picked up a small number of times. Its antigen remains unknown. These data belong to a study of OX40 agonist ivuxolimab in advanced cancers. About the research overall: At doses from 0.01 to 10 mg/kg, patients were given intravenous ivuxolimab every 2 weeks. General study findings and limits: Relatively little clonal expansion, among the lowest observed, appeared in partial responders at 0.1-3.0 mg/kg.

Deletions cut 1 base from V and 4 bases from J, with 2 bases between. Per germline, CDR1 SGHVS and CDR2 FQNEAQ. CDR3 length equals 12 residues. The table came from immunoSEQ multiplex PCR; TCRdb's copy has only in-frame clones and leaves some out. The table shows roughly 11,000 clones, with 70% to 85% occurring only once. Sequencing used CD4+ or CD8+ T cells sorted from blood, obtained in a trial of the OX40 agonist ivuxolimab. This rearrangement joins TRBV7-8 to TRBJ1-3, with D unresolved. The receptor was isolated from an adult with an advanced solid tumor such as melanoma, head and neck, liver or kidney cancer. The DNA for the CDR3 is TGTGCCAGCAGCTTAGGGGGAAACACCATATATTTT. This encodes CASSLGGNTIYF.